These 20 T cell receptor beta chains originate from one sample sequenced in a study of shared clonotypes between healthy human individuals. Repertoires were generated with immunoSEQ multiplex PCR, while TCRdb's copy carries only in-frame clones and drops some. The data contain more than 2,000,000 clones, more than 90% of them singletons. Sequenced material: naive CD4+ T cells sorted from blood. Subset: CD45RA+ positively selected. Receptors originate from a man in his late teens or twenties in good health.

The rearrangement links TRBV14 to TRBJ1-1; D unresolved. From germline, CDR1 is SGHDN and CDR2 FVKESK. The length of the CDR3 is 13 residues. V was pared by 1 base and J by 11 bases, with 14 bases between. For the CDR3, the DNA is TGTGCCAGCAGCCAAGTATCGTCTGTGAGGGCTTTCTTT. This sequence encodes CASSQVSSVRAFF. The variable domain in full, with the rest retrieved from reference TRBV14 and TRBJ1-1, is EAGVTQFPSHSVIEKGQTVTLRCDPISGHDNLYWYRRVMGKEIKFLLHFVKESKQDESGMPNNRFLAERTGGTYSTLKVQPAELEDSGVYFCASSQVSSVRAFFGQGTRLTVV.

The chain links TRBV28 to TRBJ2-5; no definite D call. Germline loops: CDR1 MDHEN, CDR2 SYDVKM. V lost 5 bases to trimming and J lost 5 bases, with 15 bases between them. The CDR3 has 14 residues. The CDR3 reads CASSPVTVGETQYF. CDR3 coding DNA: TGTGCCAGCAGTCCCGTCACTGTCGGGGAGACCCAGTACTTC.

The CDR3 sequence is CASSYSVSGVVYEQYF. The CDR3 DNA sequence: TGTGCCAGCAGTTACTCTGTATCTGGGGTGGTCTACGAGCAGTACTTC. This rearrangement joins TRBV6-5 to TRBJ2-7; no clear D gene. Trimming shortened V by 0 bases and J by 3 bases, and 15 bases separated the two germline ends. CDR3 length: 16 residues. The germline V gene has CDR1 MNHEY and CDR2 SVGAGI.

As regards this clone: The junction shows a germline mismatch at one end, possibly a read error. V gene TRBV7-7 combines with J gene TRBJ1-5; tentative D call: TRBD1 (6 bases). The CDR3 covers 16 residues. Germline V gives CDR1 SSHAT, CDR2 FNYEAQ (reference sequence). The DNA for the CDR3 is TGTGCTAGCAGCTTATCAGGGGAAGTCGGCAATCAGCCCCAGCATTTT. As protein: CASSLSGEVGNQPQHF.

The chain recombines TRBV6-1 with TRBJ2-2; either TRBD1 or TRBD2 may supply D (5 bases each). Germline-derived CDR1 and CDR2 are MNHNS and SASEGT. The CDR3 contains 14 residues. The V end was cut by 5 bases, the J end by 6 bases, with 13 bases between. CDR3 coding DNA: TGTGCCAGCAGTTGGGGACGGGGACCCGGGGAGCTGTTTTTT. This sequence encodes CASSWGRGPGELFF.

The table lists this clone with a count of one. This chain joins TRBV2 and TRBJ2-1; 12 bases map to TRBD2. The CDR3 has 15 amino acids. Germline V gene data show CDR1 as SNHLY and CDR2 as FYNNEI. V was clipped by 6 bases and J by 4 bases; unmatched bases: 4. In DNA, the CDR3 is TGTGCCAGCAGCACTAGCGGGGGGCCATACAATGAGCAGTTCTTC. Its protein is CASSTSGGPYNEQFF.

The chain links TRBV7-9 to TRBJ1-2; 7 bases line up with TRBD1. Trimming at V came to 5 bases and at J to 4 bases, leaving 4 bases not matched to a gene. CDR1 is SEHNR and CDR2 is FQNEAQ in the germline V gene (reference sequence). The CDR3 covers 13 residues. CDR3 protein: CASSPGTAYGYTF. The DNA of the CDR3 is TGTGCCAGCAGCCCCGGGACAGCCTATGGCTACACCTTC.

The chain links TRBV4-3 to TRBJ2-1, with 12 bases that match TRBD2. Germline V gene data show CDR1 as LGHNA and CDR2 as YSLEER. The CDR3 totals 16 residues. Germline trimming cut 3 bases from V and 8 bases from J; bases unmatched to any gene: 8. The CDR3 DNA is TGCGCCAGCAGCCATCGAACTAGCGGGAGGATGTATGAGCAGTTCTTC. This translates into CASSHRTSGRMYEQFF.

Here the CDR3 reads CAIRDSGGAYNEQFF. CDR3 DNA: TGTGCCATCAGGGATAGCGGGGGGGCATACAATGAGCAGTTCTTC. The V call is TRBV10-3, the J call TRBJ2-1; 11 bases are shared with TRBD2. V gave up 6 bases and J gave up 4 bases; unmatched junction bases: 5. From germline, CDR1 is ENHRY and CDR2 SYGVKD. The CDR3 runs to 15 residues.

The V call is TRBV5-1, the J call TRBJ1-2; D is unclear. CDR3 length: 14 amino acids. Trimming took 4 bases from V and 5 from J, leaving 15 bases between them. Germline V CDR1 and CDR2: SGHRS, YFSETQ. Written as DNA, the CDR3 is TGCGCCAGCAGCCAAGACACCCGCGTGTATGGCTACACCTTC. Amino acids: CASSQDTRVYGYTF. Filled out from reference TRBV5-1 and TRBJ1-2, the complete variable domain reads KAGVTQTPRYLIKTRGQQVTLSCSPISGHRSVSWYQQTPGQGLQFLFEYFSETQRNKGNFPGRFSGRQFSNSRSEMNVSTLELGDSALYLCASSQDTRVYGYTFGSGTRLTVV.

This clone was seen once. Other DNA sequences in the same sample also yield this CDR3. This chain uses TRBV5-1 with TRBJ1-5; D remains ambiguous. The CDR3 sequence is 15 residues long. Germline CDR1 reads SGHRS; CDR2 reads YFSETQ. Trimming pared 0 bases from V and 0 bases from J, leaving 7 bases between. This chain's CDR3 is CASSLEGYSNQPQHF. CDR3 bases: TGCGCCAGCAGCTTGGAGGGATATAGCAATCAGCCCCAGCATTTT.

CDR3 DNA sequence: TGTGCCAGCAGTCGGGACTCCTTAAGGTACCAGCCCCAGCATTTT. It is translated as CASSRDSLRYQPQHF. V gene TRBV28 combines with J gene TRBJ1-5; possibly TRBD1 for D (5 bases). Germline V gene data show CDR1 as MDHEN and CDR2 as SYDVKM. There are 15 residues in the CDR3. V was shortened by 5 bases and J by 7 bases, with 18 bases between the two germline ends.

The rearrangement links TRBV2 to TRBJ2-5, with 12 bases lining up with TRBD2. CDR1 and CDR2 (germline): SNHLY, FYNNEI. V lost 10 bases to trimming and J lost 4 bases; unmatched junction nucleotides: 10. This CDR3 is 15 amino acids long. CDR3 nucleotide sequence: TGTGCCACCTCTGCCGGGACTAGCGGGTCAGAGACCCAGTACTTC. Protein product: CATSAGTSGSETQYF.

The chain uses TRBV7-2 and TRBJ1-2; no firm D call. The CDR3 length is 13 residues. The V gene lost 0 bases and the J gene lost 8 bases, with 10 bases spanning the gap. Germline CDR1 and CDR2: SGHTA and FQGNSA. The CDR3 protein is CASSLAASRGYTF. Written as DNA, the CDR3 is TGTGCCAGCAGCTTAGCGGCCAGCAGGGGCTACACCTTC.

In this sample, this clone turned up once. The chain joins TRBV2 to TRBJ1-1, with D possibly matching TRBD1 (5 bases). The CDR3 length is 14 residues. Looked up from germline, CDR1 is SNHLY and CDR2 is FYNNEI. Trimming cost V 1 base and J 11 bases, with 17 bases left between them. The CDR3 DNA reads as TGTGCCAGCAGTGAAGGGGCACAGGTCCTTGGGGCTTTCTTT. This codes for CASSEGAQVLGAFF.

This clone was picked up one time. This rearrangement joins TRBV28 to TRBJ1-6, with no clear D. The CDR3 consists of 15 residues. Trimming took off 7 bases at V and 4 bases at J, with 14 bases between the two ends. Per germline, CDR1 MDHEN and CDR2 SYDVKM. In nucleotides, the CDR3 is TGTGCCAGCACCCCCCGGGGATGGTATAATTCACCCCTCCACTTT. As protein: CASTPRGWYNSPLHF.

The gene calls are TRBV5-1 and TRBJ1-3, with D possibly matching TRBD1 (6 bases). V dropped 4 bases and J dropped 0 bases, with 14 bases sitting between them. The CDR3 is 16 residues long. Germline V gene sequence: CDR1 SGHRS, CDR2 YFSETQ. CDR3 DNA sequence: TGCGCCAGCAGCAGGGGGTCAATGAGCTCTGGAAACACCATATATTTT. Translation gives CASSRGSMSSGNTIYF. The full variable domain, completed using reference TRBV5-1 and TRBJ1-3, is KAGVTQTPRYLIKTRGQQVTLSCSPISGHRSVSWYQQTPGQGLQFLFEYFSETQRNKGNFPGRFSGRQFSNSRSEMNVSTLELGDSALYLCASSRGSMSSGNTIYFGEGSWLTVV.

This chain links TRBV18 with TRBJ1-3; 8 positions agree with TRBD1. V lost 5 bases to trimming and J lost 0 bases; unmatched junction nucleotides: 9. Per the germline V gene, CDR1 is KGHSH and CDR2 is LQKENI. This CDR3 region has 17 residues. CDR3 nucleotide sequence: TGTGCCAGCTCAACAGAAAGACAGGGGCTCTCTGGAAACACCATATATTTT. Its translation is CASSTERQGLSGNTIYF.

The chain links TRBV5-1 to TRBJ2-1, with 14 nucleotides matching TRBD2. Trimming took 3 bases from V and 10 from J; bases not matched to a gene: 9. Germline lookup yields CDR1 SGHRS and CDR2 YFSETQ. This CDR3 spans 16 amino acids. CDR3 residues: CASSSRLAGGLAEQFF. The CDR3 DNA is TGCGCCAGCAGCTCCCGACTAGCGGGGGGGCTCGCCGAGCAGTTCTTC.

The J gene is TRBJ1-3, the V gene TRBV6-1; D gene ambiguous. The CDR3 contains 14 residues. The V gene lost 4 bases and the J gene lost 0 bases, with 7 bases spanning the gap. Germline CDR1 reads MNHNS; CDR2 reads SASEGT. This CDR3 reads CASSVVDSGNTIYF. The CDR3 DNA reads as TGTGCCAGCAGTGTAGTAGACTCTGGAAACACCATATATTTT.